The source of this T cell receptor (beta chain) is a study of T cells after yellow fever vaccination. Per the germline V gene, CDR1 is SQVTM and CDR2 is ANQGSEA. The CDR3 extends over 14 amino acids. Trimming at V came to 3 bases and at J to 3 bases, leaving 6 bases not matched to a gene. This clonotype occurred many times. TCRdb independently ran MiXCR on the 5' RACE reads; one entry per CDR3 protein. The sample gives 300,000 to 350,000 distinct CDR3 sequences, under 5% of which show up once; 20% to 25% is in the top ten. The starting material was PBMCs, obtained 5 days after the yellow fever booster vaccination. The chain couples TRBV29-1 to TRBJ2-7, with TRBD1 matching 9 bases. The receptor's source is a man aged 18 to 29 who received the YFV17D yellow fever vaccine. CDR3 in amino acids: CSVEGTGTYYEQYF. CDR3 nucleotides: TGCAGCGTTGAGGGGACAGGGACATACTACGAGCAGTACTTC.